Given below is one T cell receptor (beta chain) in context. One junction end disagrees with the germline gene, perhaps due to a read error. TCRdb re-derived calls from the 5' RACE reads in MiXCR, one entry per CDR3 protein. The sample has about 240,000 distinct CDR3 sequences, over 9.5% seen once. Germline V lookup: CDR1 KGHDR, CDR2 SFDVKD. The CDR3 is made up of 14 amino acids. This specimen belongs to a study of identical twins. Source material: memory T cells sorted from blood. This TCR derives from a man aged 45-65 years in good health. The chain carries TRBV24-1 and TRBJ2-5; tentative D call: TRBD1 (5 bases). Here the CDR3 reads CATGDSGQQETQYF. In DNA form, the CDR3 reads TGTGCCACCGGTGATTCAGGGCAGCAAGAGACCCAGTACTTC.